The T cell receptor (beta chain) under discussion was sequenced for a study of cytomegalovirus exposure and HLA in healthy donors. Study context: Approximately 180 million T cells yielded roughly 100 million unique TCR beta sequences, as an earlier analysis found. Early release data held approximately 81 million unique TCRs from HLA-typed donors.

The PCR was carried out with 60 Vbeta primers and 13 Jbeta primers. TCRdb's table, derived via immunoSEQ multiplex PCR, lists solely in-frame clones and lacks some. This table lists some 96,000 clones. Sequencing was done on a sample of PBMCs. The receptor was isolated from a woman in her 30s in good health and CMV-seronegative.

CDR3 amino acids: CASSPNAATDTDTQYF. The CDR3 bases are TGTGCCAGCAGTCCCAACGCGGCGACAGACACAGATACGCAGTATTTT. The V gene is TRBV28, the J gene TRBJ2-3; D perhaps matches TRBD1 (5 bases). This CDR3 is built from 16 residues. Looked up from germline, CDR1 is MDHEN and CDR2 is SYDVKM. The V end was cut by 5 bases, the J end by 2 bases, with 17 bases between.